This entry lists 28 T cell receptor beta chains sequenced from one sample in a study of CD8 T cells in Susac syndrome. Reverse transcription of roughly 0.45 to 1 ug RNA was performed with random hexamers. TCRdb re-called the immunoSEQ multiplex PCR reads through MiXCR, storing one row per CDR3 protein. The sample contains some 150,000 distinct CDR3 sequences, roughly 95% of which appear only once. Material for sequencing was CD4+ T cells from PBMCs. The receptors shown here come from a human donor with Susac syndrome.

The chain recombines TRBV3-1 with TRBJ2-3; D is uncertain. The CDR3 has 15 residues. Germline V gene lookup returns CDR1 LGHDT and CDR2 YNNKEL (reference sequence). V lost 1 base to trimming and J lost 0 bases, with 8 bases between them. As DNA, the CDR3 is TGTGCCAGCAGCCAAGTCTTATCTAGCACAGATACGCAGTATTTT. As protein: CASSQVLSSTDTQYF.

This rearrangement joins TRBV19 to TRBJ2-2; a possible D gene is TRBD2 (5 bases). Trimming shortened V by 10 bases and J by 6 bases, and 21 bases separated the two germline ends. Germline loops: CDR1 LNHDA, CDR2 SQIVND (reference sequence). This CDR3 spans 15 amino acids. In DNA form, the CDR3 reads TGTGCCACCAGTCGTCTAGCCCCTACACCCGGGGAGCTGTTTTTT. Translation: CATSRLAPTPGELFF.

CDR3 in DNA: TGCGCCAGCAGCCTAGAAAGTCGAGGGTCCTACGAGCAGTACTTC. This codes for CASSLESRGSYEQYF. V gene TRBV4-3 combines with J gene TRBJ2-7; D is possibly TRBD2 (5 bases). The V end lost 4 bases, the J end lost 1 base, and 14 bases lay between the germline ends. Germline loops: CDR1 LGHNA, CDR2 YSLEER. The length of the CDR3 is 15 residues.

V usage is TRBV25-1 and J usage is TRBJ1-5, with a possible D match to TRBD1 (5 bases). The CDR3 runs to 12 residues. V was shortened by 1 base and J by 11 bases, with 9 bases between the two germline ends. Germline-derived CDR1 and CDR2 are MGHDK and SYGVNS. The CDR3 protein is CASSESVGAQHF. CDR3 coding DNA: TGTGCCAGCAGTGAATCCGTGGGGGCCCAGCATTTT.

This chain joins TRBV7-9 and TRBJ2-4; no reliable D call. Germline V gene sequence: CDR1 SEHNR, CDR2 FQNEAQ (reference sequence). The CDR3 sequence is 14 residues long. The V gene lost 5 bases and the J gene lost 5 bases, with 13 bases spanning the gap. This CDR3 is CASSNRTIENIQYF. In DNA, the CDR3 is TGTGCCAGCAGCAACAGAACCATAGAAAACATTCAGTACTTC.

The chain joins TRBV3-1 to TRBJ2-3; no firm D call. CDR1 is LGHDT and CDR2 is YNNKEL in the germline V gene (reference sequence). The CDR3 is 16 residues long. Trimming took 4 bases from V and 3 from J, leaving 17 bases between them. Here the CDR3 DNA reads TGTGCCAGCAGCCTACACGGATCAGGCTCGACAGATACGCAGTATTTT. Residues: CASSLHGSGSTDTQYF.

The gene calls are TRBV29-1 and TRBJ2-3; 9 positions agree with TRBD2. The CDR3 is made up of 13 amino acids. The V and J ends lost 5 bases and 4 bases, in that order; junction bases with no gene match: 4. Germline CDR1 reads SQVTM; CDR2 reads ANQGSEA. The DNA for the CDR3 is TGCAGCGTTCTTTTAGCGGGGGCAGATACGCAGTATTTT. The encoded protein is CSVLLAGADTQYF.

The chain carries TRBV7-9 and TRBJ2-7, with D possibly TRBD2 on 6 matching bases. Looked up from germline, CDR1 is SEHNR and CDR2 is FQNEAQ (reference sequence). Trimming cost V 2 bases and J 0 bases, with 11 bases left between them. The CDR3 loop spans 15 amino acids. The CDR3 sequence: CASSLLRGTSYEQYF. DNA of the CDR3: TGTGCCAGCAGCTTATTGCGGGGTACCTCCTACGAGCAGTACTTC.

J is TRBJ2-5 and V is TRBV29-1; D is perhaps TRBD1 (6 bases). Trimming shortened V by 5 bases and J by 5 bases, and 15 bases separated the two germline ends. CDR3 length: 13 amino acids. Germline V gene data show CDR1 as SQVTM and CDR2 as ANQGSEA. CDR3 amino acids: CSVQAAQGETQYF. The DNA for the CDR3 is TGCAGCGTTCAAGCGGCTCAGGGGGAGACCCAGTACTTC.

The rearrangement uses TRBV4-2 and TRBJ1-1; D gene uncertain. CDR3 length: 14 amino acids. Trimming left V 3 bases short and J 3 bases short, with 11 bases between. Germline lookup yields CDR1 LGHNA and CDR2 YNFKEQ. Here the CDR3 reads CASSQNQRDTEAFF. DNA for the CDR3: TGTGCCAGCAGCCAGAACCAGAGGGACACTGAAGCTTTCTTT.

The chain links TRBV5-6 to TRBJ2-5; D possibly corresponds to TRBD1 (6 bases). Germline V gives CDR1 SGHDT, CDR2 YYEEEE. CDR3 length equals 15 residues. Between the trimmed V and J ends, which lost 4 bases and 3 bases, there was a span of 16 bases. The CDR3: CASSIDRSVKETQYF. CDR3 nucleotide sequence: TGTGCCAGCAGCATTGACAGGTCGGTTAAAGAGACCCAGTACTTC.

This clonotype was detected only once. The V and J genes are TRBV7-9 and TRBJ2-7; the match to TRBD1 covers 11 bases. The CDR3 runs to 15 residues. Per germline, CDR1 SEHNR and CDR2 FQNEAQ (reference sequence). V lost 5 bases and J lost 6; bases outside the gene matches: 9. The CDR3 DNA is TGTGCCAGCAGCCCCTTCACCGGGACAGGGGGCGAGCAGTACTTC. Its translation: CASSPFTGTGGEQYF.

V is TRBV20-1 and J is TRBJ2-2; D might be TRBD1 (5 bases). From germline, CDR1 is DFQATT and CDR2 SNEGSKA (reference sequence). Between the trimmed V and J ends, which lost 0 bases and 4 bases, there was a span of 18 bases. The CDR3 runs to 17 residues. CDR3 nucleotide sequence: TGCAGTGCTAGAGATGCGAAGACAGCTATTAGCACCGGGGAGCTGTTTTTT. Its translation is CSARDAKTAISTGELFF.

In DNA form, the CDR3 reads TGTGCCAGCAGCAGCCGGGGGGGCGGGGACATTCAGTACTTC. Protein sequence: CASSSRGGGDIQYF. The V call is TRBV9, the J call TRBJ2-4; 8 bases agree with TRBD2. The CDR3 is 14 residues long. Germline lookup yields CDR1 SGDLS and CDR2 YYNGEE. Germline trimming cut 4 bases from V and 8 bases from J; bases unmatched to any gene: 8.

This sequence joins TRBV12-3 or TRBV12-4 and TRBJ1-2, with a tentative D call TRBD1 (5 bases). The CDR3 has 12 amino acids. V dropped 3 bases and J dropped 6 bases, with 8 bases sitting between them. The CDR3 DNA reads as TGTGCCAGCAGTTTGACCAGGGATGGCTACACCTTC. It is translated as CASSLTRDGYTF.

CDR3 sequence: CSARDMGNSPLHF. CDR3 in DNA: TGCAGTGCTAGAGATATGGGGAATTCACCCCTCCACTTT. V is TRBV20-1 and J is TRBJ1-6; no clear D gene. Germline lookup yields CDR1 DFQATT and CDR2 SNEGSKA (reference sequence). The CDR3 is 13 residues long. V was trimmed by 0 bases and J by 7 bases, leaving 7 bases between them.

This rearrangement joins TRBV12-3 or TRBV12-4 to TRBJ1-1; TRBD1 might be the D (5 bases). The CDR3 contains 15 residues. V lost 5 bases, J lost 1 base, and 14 bases lay in between. The DNA of the CDR3 is TGTGCCAGCAGTCTAAGGGGCAGGGCGAACACTGAAGCTTTCTTT. Amino acids: CASSLRGRANTEAFF.

This chain uses TRBV29-1 with TRBJ1-5, with D possibly TRBD1 on 6 matching bases. Germline CDR1 and CDR2: SQVTM and ANQGSEA. V dropped 5 bases and J dropped 3 bases, with 11 bases sitting between them. The CDR3 covers 13 residues. The CDR3 reads CSVKHRDNQPQHF. In DNA form, the CDR3 reads TGCAGCGTTAAGCACAGGGACAATCAGCCCCAGCATTTT.

The rearrangement links TRBV7-8 to TRBJ1-2; D possibly corresponds to TRBD1 (5 bases). V lost 3 bases and J 7 bases, leaving 12 bases between the germline ends. Germline assignment: CDR1 SGHVS and CDR2 FQNEAQ. The CDR3 runs to 13 residues. As DNA, the CDR3 is TGTGCCAGCAGCTTCCCAGGGTGGGGTGGCTACACCTTC. Translation: CASSFPGWGGYTF.

This clonotype appeared a few times. The CDR3 protein is CASSPGGEQYF. CDR3 coding DNA: TGTGCCAGCTCACCCGGTGGCGAGCAGTACTTC. The chain employs TRBV18 and TRBJ2-7; D is undetermined. The CDR3 is made up of 11 amino acids. Germline CDR1 reads KGHSH; CDR2 reads LQKENI. The ends were cut back, 3 bases at V and 6 bases at J, with 6 bases in the middle.

The J gene is TRBJ2-3, the V gene TRBV20-1, with TRBD2 matching over 9 bases. The CDR3 runs 14 residues. J gave up 7 bases and V 5 bases, and 10 bases lay outside the gene matches. Germline V gene sequence: CDR1 DFQATT, CDR2 SNEGSKA (reference sequence). The CDR3 reads CSAEAGGVLNTQYF. The CDR3 bases are TGCAGTGCTGAAGCGGGGGGTGTTTTGAATACGCAGTATTTT.

This chain uses TRBV2 with TRBJ2-1, with D hard to call. Trimming took 1 base from V and 9 from J, leaving 13 bases between them. Germline V gene sequence: CDR1 SNHLY, CDR2 FYNNEI. The CDR3 has 14 amino acids. CDR3 amino acids: CASSEGVRVAEQFF. The CDR3 region has the DNA TGTGCCAGCAGTGAAGGGGTAAGGGTCGCTGAGCAGTTCTTC.

In this sample, this clonotype turned up a few times. The CDR3 spells CASSQGYASGEQYF. CDR3 in DNA: TGCGCCAGCAGCCAAGGGTACGCCTCCGGCGAGCAGTACTTC. V and J are TRBV4-1 and TRBJ2-7; no clear D. The V and J ends lost 1 base and 6 bases respectively, with 13 bases between them. Germline V lookup: CDR1 MGHRA, CDR2 YSYEKL. The CDR3 covers 14 residues.

This clonotype was seen more than once but under ten times. This chain uses TRBV6-6 with TRBJ1-5; 10 bases map to TRBD1. The CDR3 is made up of 15 amino acids. CDR1 is MNHNY, CDR2 SVGAGI, per germline (reference sequence). V lost 5 bases and J lost 2; bases outside the gene matches: 3. Here the CDR3 DNA reads TGTGCCAGCAGTCCCGGGACAGGGGGCAATCAGCCCCAGCATTTT. Encoded protein: CASSPGTGGNQPQHF.

The chain has TRBV29-1 and TRBJ1-1; D unresolved. V was clipped by 4 bases and J by 3 bases, with 3 bases between them. This CDR3 has 10 amino acids. The V gene's germline CDR1 is SQVTM and CDR2 ANQGSEA. The CDR3: CSVGDTEAFF. CDR3 bases: TGCAGCGTTGGAGACACTGAAGCTTTCTTT.

The chain has TRBV4-1 and TRBJ1-6; no clear D. Germline assignment: CDR1 MGHRA and CDR2 YSYEKL. V dropped 2 bases and J dropped 5 bases, with 10 bases sitting between them. The CDR3 runs to 15 residues. CDR3 residues: CASSQSLGNNSPLHF. CDR3 nucleotide sequence: TGCGCCAGCAGCCAAAGTTTAGGAAATAATTCACCCCTCCACTTT.

V and J are TRBV20-1 and TRBJ2-3; 15 nucleotides agree with TRBD2. The germline V gene has CDR1 DFQATT and CDR2 SNEGSKA (reference sequence). The CDR3 is made up of 16 amino acids. Trimming removed 3 bases from V and 7 bases from J; junction bases left unmatched: 8. In DNA, the CDR3 is TGCAGTGCTAGCTTTGGACTAGCGGGGGGGCTATATACGCAGTATTTT. Amino acids: CSASFGLAGGLYTQYF.

The chain is built from TRBV29-1 and TRBJ2-1; TRBD2 aligns across 14 bases. The germline V gene encodes CDR1 SQVTM and CDR2 ANQGSEA. The CDR3 is 15 amino acids. The junction had 5 bases not matched to a gene; V was cut back by 4 bases and J by 6 bases. CDR3 DNA: TGCAGCGTTGCTCTAGGGACTAGCGGGGGCAATGAGCAGTTCTTC. It specifies CSVALGTSGGNEQFF.